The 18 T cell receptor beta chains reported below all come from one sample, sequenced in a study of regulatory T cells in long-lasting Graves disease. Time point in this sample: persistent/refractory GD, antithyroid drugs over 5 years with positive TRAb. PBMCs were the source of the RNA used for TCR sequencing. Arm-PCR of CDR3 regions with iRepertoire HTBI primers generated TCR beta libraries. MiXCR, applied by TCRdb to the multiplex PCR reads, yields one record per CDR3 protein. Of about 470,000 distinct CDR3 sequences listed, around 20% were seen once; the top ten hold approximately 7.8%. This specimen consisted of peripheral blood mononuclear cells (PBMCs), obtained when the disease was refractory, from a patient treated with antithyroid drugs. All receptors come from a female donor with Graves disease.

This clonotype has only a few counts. The CDR3 region has the DNA TGCAGTGCTAGAGACTACCGGGACAGGTTCTCTGGGGCCAACGTCCTGACTTTC. This gives the protein CSARDYRDRFSGANVLTF. The rearrangement links TRBV20-1 to TRBJ2-6; TRBD1 matches 8 bases. This CDR3 is 18 amino acids long. Germline V CDR1 and CDR2: DFQATT, SNEGSKA (reference sequence). With 0 bases clipped from V and 0 bases from J, the junction kept 7 bases outside the gene matches.

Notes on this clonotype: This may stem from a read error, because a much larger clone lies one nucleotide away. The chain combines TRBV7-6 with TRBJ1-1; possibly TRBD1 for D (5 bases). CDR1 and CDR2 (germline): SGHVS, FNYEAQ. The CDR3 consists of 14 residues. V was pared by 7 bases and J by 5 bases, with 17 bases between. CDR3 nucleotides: TGTGCCAGCACCGTAGGGGTCAGCCCTACTGAAGCTTTCTTT. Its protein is CASTVGVSPTEAFF.

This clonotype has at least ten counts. In DNA form, the CDR3 reads TGTGCCAGCCAACTACACGCATTACAGGGTATGGGTACTGAAGCTTTCTTT. This encodes CASQLHALQGMGTEAFF. The chain links TRBV12-3 or TRBV12-4 to TRBJ1-1; D might be TRBD1 (6 bases). This CDR3 region has 17 residues. The V and J ends lost 8 bases and 5 bases respectively, with 27 bases between them.

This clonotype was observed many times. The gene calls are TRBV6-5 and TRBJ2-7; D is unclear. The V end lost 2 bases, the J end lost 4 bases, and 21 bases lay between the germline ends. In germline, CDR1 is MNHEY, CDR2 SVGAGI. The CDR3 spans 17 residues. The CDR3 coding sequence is TGTGCCAGCAGTTACCGTAGCCGTGGCAGGAACGCATACGAGCAGTACTTC. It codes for CASSYRSRGRNAYEQYF.

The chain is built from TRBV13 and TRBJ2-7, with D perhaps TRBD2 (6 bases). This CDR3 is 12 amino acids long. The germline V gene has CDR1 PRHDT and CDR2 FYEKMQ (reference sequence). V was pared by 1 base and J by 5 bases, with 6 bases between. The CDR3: CASSLERDEQYF. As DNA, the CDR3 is TGTGCCAGCAGCTTAGAGCGGGACGAGCAGTACTTC.

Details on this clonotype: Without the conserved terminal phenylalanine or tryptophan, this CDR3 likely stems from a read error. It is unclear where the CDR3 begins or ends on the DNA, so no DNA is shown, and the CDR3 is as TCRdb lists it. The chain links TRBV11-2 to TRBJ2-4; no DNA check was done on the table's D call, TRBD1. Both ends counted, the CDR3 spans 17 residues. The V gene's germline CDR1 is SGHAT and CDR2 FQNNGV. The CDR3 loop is CASLQGSSAAGEQYFGP.

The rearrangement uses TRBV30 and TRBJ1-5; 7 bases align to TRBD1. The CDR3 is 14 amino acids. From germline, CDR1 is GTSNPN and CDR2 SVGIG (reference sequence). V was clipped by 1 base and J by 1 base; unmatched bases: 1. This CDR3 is CAWSGDSSNQPQHF. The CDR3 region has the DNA TGTGCCTGGAGTGGGGACAGCAGCAATCAGCCCCAGCATTTT.

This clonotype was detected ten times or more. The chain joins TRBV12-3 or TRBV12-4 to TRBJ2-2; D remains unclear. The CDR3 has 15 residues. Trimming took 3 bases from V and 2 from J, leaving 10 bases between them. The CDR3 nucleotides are TGTGCCAGCAGTTTTGGGGTTTTAAACACCGGGGAGCTGTTTTTT. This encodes CASSFGVLNTGELFF.

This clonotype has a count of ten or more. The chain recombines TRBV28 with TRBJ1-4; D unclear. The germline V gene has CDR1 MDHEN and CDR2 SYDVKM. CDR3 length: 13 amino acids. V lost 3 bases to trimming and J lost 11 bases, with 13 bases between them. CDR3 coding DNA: TGTGCCAGCAGTTTCATTGTCGGTGGGAAACTGTTTTTT. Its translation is CASSFIVGGKLFF.

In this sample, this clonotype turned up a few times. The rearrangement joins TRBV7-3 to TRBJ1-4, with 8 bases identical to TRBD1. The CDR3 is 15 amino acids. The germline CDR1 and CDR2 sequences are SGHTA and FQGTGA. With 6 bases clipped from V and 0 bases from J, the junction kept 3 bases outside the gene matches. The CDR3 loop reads CASRETGATNEKLFF. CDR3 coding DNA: TGTGCCAGCAGGGAGACAGGGGCAACTAATGAAAAACTGTTTTTT.

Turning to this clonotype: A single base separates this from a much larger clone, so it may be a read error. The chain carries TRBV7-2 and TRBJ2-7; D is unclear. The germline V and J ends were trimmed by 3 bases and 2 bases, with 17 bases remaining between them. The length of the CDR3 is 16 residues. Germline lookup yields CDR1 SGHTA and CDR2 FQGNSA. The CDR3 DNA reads TGTGCCAGCAGCTTTGGTCCGGCTCCTTTCACCTACGAGCAGTACTTC. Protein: CASSFGPAPFTYEQYF. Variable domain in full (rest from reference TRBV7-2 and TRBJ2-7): GAGVSQSPSNKVTEKGKDVELRCDPISGHTALYWYRQSLGQGLEFLIYFQGNSAPDKSGLPSDRFSAERTGGSVSTLTIQRTQQEDSAVYLCASSFGPAPFTYEQYFGPGTRLTVT.

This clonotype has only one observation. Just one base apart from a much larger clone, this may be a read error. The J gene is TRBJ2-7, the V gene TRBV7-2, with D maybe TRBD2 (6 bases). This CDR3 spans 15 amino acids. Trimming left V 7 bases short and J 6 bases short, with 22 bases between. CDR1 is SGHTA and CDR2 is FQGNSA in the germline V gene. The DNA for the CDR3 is TGTGCCAGCACCTCCACCCCCGATGGAGGGACCGAGCAGTACTTC. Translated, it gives CASTSTPDGGTEQYF.

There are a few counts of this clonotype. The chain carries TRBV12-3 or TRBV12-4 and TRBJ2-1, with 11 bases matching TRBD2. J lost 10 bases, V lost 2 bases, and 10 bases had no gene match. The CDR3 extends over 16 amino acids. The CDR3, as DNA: TGTGCCAGCAGTTTACCTAGCGGGAGGTGGGGGATGGAGCAGTTCTTC. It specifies CASSLPSGRWGMEQFF.

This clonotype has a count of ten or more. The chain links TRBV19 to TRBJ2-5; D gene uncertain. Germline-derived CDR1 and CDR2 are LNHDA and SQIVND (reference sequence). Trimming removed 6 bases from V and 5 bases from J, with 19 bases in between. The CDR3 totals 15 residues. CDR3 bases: TGTGCCAGTAGCCCAGAGTTACGGGTTGCGGAGACCCAGTACTTC. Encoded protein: CASSPELRVAETQYF.

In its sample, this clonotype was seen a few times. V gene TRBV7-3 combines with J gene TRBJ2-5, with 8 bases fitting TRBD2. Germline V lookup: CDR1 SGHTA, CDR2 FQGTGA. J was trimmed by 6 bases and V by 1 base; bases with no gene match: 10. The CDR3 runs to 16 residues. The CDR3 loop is CASSLNGRREVKTQYF. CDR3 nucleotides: TGTGCCAGCAGCTTAAACGGTCGGCGGGAGGTAAAGACCCAGTACTTC.

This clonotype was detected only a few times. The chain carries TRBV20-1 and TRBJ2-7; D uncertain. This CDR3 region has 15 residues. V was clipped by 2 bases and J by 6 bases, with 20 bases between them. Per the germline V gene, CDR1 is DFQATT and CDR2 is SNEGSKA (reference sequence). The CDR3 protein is CSARKGLPSTAEQYF. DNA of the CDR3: TGCAGTGCTAGAAAAGGGTTGCCGTCCACGGCCGAGCAGTACTTC.

The CDR3 coding sequence is TGTGCCAGCAGCGTGCTCGGGGAGTTGAATTCACCCCTCCACTTT. It is translated as CASSVLGELNSPLHF. The chain is built from TRBV27 and TRBJ1-6; D unresolved. V lost 6 bases to trimming and J lost 7 bases, with 16 bases between them. Germline CDR1 MNHEY, CDR2 SMNVEV (reference sequence). CDR3 length equals 15 residues.

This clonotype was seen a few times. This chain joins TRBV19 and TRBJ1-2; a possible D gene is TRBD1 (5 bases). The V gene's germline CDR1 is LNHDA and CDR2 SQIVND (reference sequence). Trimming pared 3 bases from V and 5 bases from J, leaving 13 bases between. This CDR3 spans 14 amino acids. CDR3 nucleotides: TGTGCCAGTAGTATCGCTGGCAGGGAGTATGGCTACACCTTC. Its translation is CASSIAGREYGYTF.